This T cell receptor (beta chain) was identified during a study of shared clonotypes between healthy human individuals. With 5 bases removed from V and 9 bases from J, the gap between germline ends came to 20 bases. CDR1 is MDHEN and CDR2 is SYDVKM in the germline V gene. This CDR3 region has 15 residues. Generated by immunoSEQ multiplex PCR, the TCRdb table keeps only in-frame clones and is missing some. The sample has about 680,000 clones; 74% are singletons. Points on this clone: Its antigen is undetermined.

Broader study findings: Larger richness was generally estimated for naive than memory subsets.

The chain has TRBV28 and TRBJ2-1; unclear D gene. The sequence came from a woman in her thirties in good health. The sample consisted of memory CD4+ T cells sorted from blood. The subset is: CD45RA-negative fraction. The CDR3 loop reads CASSAQQGFDAEQFF. CDR3 nucleotides: TGTGCCAGCAGTGCCCAGCAAGGTTTCGACGCTGAGCAGTTCTTC.